These 23 T cell receptor beta chains were all obtained from the same sample, sequenced in a study of shared clonotypes between healthy human individuals. This table comes from immunoSEQ multiplex PCR, and its TCRdb copy is limited to in-frame clones, with some not included. The sample shows fewer than 650,000 clones, approximately 80% of them seen only once. The sequenced sample was PBMCs. The receptors here all came from a woman aged 40 to 49 in good health. Some clones in this sample may be carry-over from other donors' samples.

The chain combines TRBV7-2 with TRBJ1-4; 8 positions match TRBD1. Germline CDR1 SGHTA, CDR2 FQGNSA. Germline trimming cut 5 bases from V and 7 bases from J; bases unmatched to any gene: 9. CDR3 length: 15 residues. CDR3 nucleotides: TGTGCCAGCAGCGAACCTGACAGGGGTGGTGAAAAACTGTTTTTT. Its translation is CASSEPDRGGEKLFF.

The table lists this clone with a few counts. CDR3 sequence: CASSVAGTTNNEQFF. CDR3 nucleotide sequence: TGTGCCAGCAGTGTCGCCGGGACAACGAACAATGAGCAGTTCTTC. The V call is TRBV28, the J call TRBJ2-1; tentative D call: TRBD1 (6 bases). The ends were cut back, 5 bases at V and 5 bases at J, with 16 bases in the middle. Germline CDR1 is MDHEN and CDR2 is SYDVKM. The CDR3 is made up of 15 amino acids.

This clone was counted once. This sequence joins TRBV5-1 and TRBJ2-7; 7 positions agree with TRBD2. The length of the CDR3 is 14 residues. Germline assignment: CDR1 SGHRS and CDR2 YFSETQ. Trimming at V came to 0 bases and at J to 3 bases, leaving 3 bases not matched to a gene. The CDR3 is CASSLGLADYEQYF. The CDR3 bases are TGCGCCAGCAGCTTGGGACTAGCCGACTACGAGCAGTACTTC.

The chain joins TRBV25-1 to TRBJ2-4, with TRBD2 matching 8 bases. Per the germline V gene, CDR1 is MGHDK and CDR2 is SYGVNS. The CDR3 extends over 17 amino acids. The trim removed 0 bases at V and 8 bases at J, leaving 12 bases unmatched. The CDR3 bases are TGTGCCAGCAGTGAATACCCGAGGGCGGGGGGTCCGGACATTCAGTACTTC. Its translation: CASSEYPRAGGPDIQYF.

The chain has TRBV7-9 and TRBJ1-2; D gene unclear. This CDR3 is built from 12 residues. V was pared by 6 bases and J by 5 bases, with 10 bases between. Germline CDR1 SEHNR, CDR2 FQNEAQ (reference sequence). The CDR3 nucleotides read TGTGCCAGCAGAGGATCCACATATGGCTACACCTTC. Translating gives CASRGSTYGYTF.

This rearrangement joins TRBV5-1 to TRBJ2-1; 11 positions agree with TRBD2. Germline values: CDR1 SGHRS, CDR2 YFSETQ. The ends lost 4 bases at V and 7 bases at J; junction bases unmatched: 7. CDR3 length equals 15 residues. The CDR3 DNA follows: TGCGCCAGCAGCCTAGAGACTAGCGGGATTAATGAGCAGTTCTTC. It codes for CASSLETSGINEQFF.

CDR3 nucleotides: TGTGCCAGCAGCTTAGATTGGAGGGTAGCGGAGGAGGTGGAGCAGTTCTTC. It translates to CASSLDWRVAEEVEQFF. The chain combines TRBV11-2 with TRBJ2-1; TRBD2 might be the D (6 bases). V lost 0 bases, J lost 10 bases, and 22 bases lay in between. The CDR3 loop spans 17 amino acids. Germline V gene data show CDR1 as SGHAT and CDR2 as FQNNGV.

The chain carries TRBV6-1 and TRBJ2-5; D may be TRBD1 or TRBD2 (5 bases each). V was clipped by 8 bases and J by 2 bases, with 12 bases between them. The CDR3 covers 13 residues. Germline-derived CDR1 and CDR2 are MNHNS and SASEGT. CDR3 residues: CASEGRRQETQYF. DNA for the CDR3: TGTGCCAGCGAGGGACGGAGGCAAGAGACCCAGTACTTC.

The chain uses TRBV7-2 and TRBJ1-2; D uncertain. Germline-derived CDR1 and CDR2 are SGHTA and FQGNSA. Trimming stripped 1 base from V and 4 bases from J, with 10 bases between. This CDR3 has 14 amino acids. The chain's CDR3 is CASSLDSRFYGYTF. The CDR3 nucleotides are TGTGCCAGCAGCTTAGATTCACGGTTCTATGGCTACACCTTC.

As concerns this clone: A read error is likely, as this CDR3 ends without the conserved phenylalanine or tryptophan. This chain uses TRBV30 with TRBJ2-2, with D possibly TRBD2 on 5 matching bases. The CDR3 covers 17 residues. Germline assignment: CDR1 GTSNPN and CDR2 SVGIG (reference sequence). CDR3 DNA sequence: TGTACCCGGGGATTACCCGCCGGGCGGGCGAACACCGGGGAGCTGTTTTCT. Translated, it gives CTRGLPAGRANTGELFS.

The table lists this clone with a few counts. The rearrangement joins TRBV4-3 to TRBJ2-2; 8 nucleotides align to TRBD1. The J segment lost 7 bases and the V segment lost 3 bases, leaving 13 bases of the junction unmatched. The CDR3 covers 17 residues. Germline CDR1 and CDR2: LGHNA and YSLEER. Here the CDR3 DNA reads TGCGCCAGCAGCCAGGGTAAGCCAGGGGGCGGAATCGGGGAGCTGTTTTTT. This gives the protein CASSQGKPGGGIGELFF.

As for this clone: The germline gene is not matched at one end of the junction; a read error may be the cause. This chain links TRBV4-1 with TRBJ1-5; D call uncertain. The CDR3 sequence is 16 residues long. CDR1 and CDR2 from the germline V gene are MGHRA and YSYEKL. The CDR3 nucleotides are TGCGCCGGCAGCCAAGACTCGATTTATAGCAATCAGCCCCAGCATTTT. It translates to CAGSQDSIYSNQPQHF.

The genes are TRBV5-1 and TRBJ2-6; D possibly corresponds to TRBD1 (6 bases). V dropped 0 bases and J dropped 2 bases, with 12 bases sitting between them. The CDR3 consists of 17 residues. Germline CDR1 and CDR2: SGHRS and YFSETQ. The CDR3 nucleotides read TGCGCCAGCAGCTTGGGGGACACAAGTACTGGGGCCAACGTCCTGACTTTC. Translation gives CASSLGDTSTGANVLTF.

The chain recombines TRBV4-2 with TRBJ2-1; 9 bases match TRBD1. CDR1 and CDR2 from the germline V gene are LGHNA and YNFKEQ. The CDR3 sequence is 17 residues long. V dropped 3 bases and J dropped 4; count of bases not matched to a gene: 10. The CDR3 reads CASSQGTGTGLYNEQFF. The CDR3 DNA sequence: TGTGCCAGCAGCCAGGGAACCGGGACAGGGCTTTACAATGAGCAGTTCTTC.

V usage is TRBV5-1 and J usage is TRBJ2-1; perhaps D is TRBD1 or TRBD2 (5 bases each). The CDR3 loop spans 14 amino acids. The V end was cut by 6 bases, the J end by 4 bases, with 14 bases between. The germline gives CDR1 SGHRS, CDR2 YFSETQ. The CDR3 loop reads CASISPEGYNEQFF. The DNA for the CDR3 is TGCGCCAGCATCTCTCCTGAGGGGTACAATGAGCAGTTCTTC.

The rearrangement uses TRBV9 and TRBJ1-1, with a possible D match to TRBD1 (5 bases). The germline gives CDR1 SGDLS, CDR2 YYNGEE. The CDR3 runs to 15 residues. The germline V and J ends were trimmed by 4 bases and 4 bases, with 17 bases remaining between them. The CDR3, as DNA: TGTGCCAGCAGCCCCACCGGGACGGTGGGCACTGAAGCTTTCTTT. As protein: CASSPTGTVGTEAFF.

J is TRBJ1-1 and V is TRBV10-3; 7 bases agree with TRBD1. This CDR3 is built from 16 residues. Germline lookup yields CDR1 ENHRY and CDR2 SYGVKD. Trimming took 0 bases from V and 1 from J; bases not matched to a gene: 5. The CDR3 protein is CAISESWGQRNTEAFF. The CDR3 nucleotides read TGTGCCATCAGTGAGTCATGGGGACAGAGGAACACTGAAGCTTTCTTT.

Remarks on this clone: A much larger clone lies one base from this, so it may be a read error. The chain couples TRBV30 to TRBJ2-7; D gene unclear. CDR1 and CDR2 from the germline V gene are GTSNPN and SVGIG (reference sequence). The CDR3 loop spans 11 amino acids. V was clipped by 2 bases and J by 6 bases, with 8 bases between them. Here the CDR3 reads CAWSTSTEQYF. The CDR3 region has the DNA TGTGCCTGGAGTACTTCAACCGAGCAGTACTTC. Looking up the rest from reference TRBV30 and TRBJ2-7 gives the full variable domain: SQTIHQWPATLVQPVGSPLSLECTVEGTSNPNLYWYRQAAGRGLQLLFYSVGIGQISSEVPQNLSASRPQDRQFILSSKKLLLSDSGFYLCAWSTSTEQYFGPGTRLTVT.

Comment on this clone: Different DNA sequences within this sample yield the same CDR3. V and J are TRBV18 and TRBJ2-3; D call uncertain. The CDR3 runs to 12 residues. CDR1 is KGHSH and CDR2 is LQKENI in the germline V gene. Trimming removed 6 bases at V and 2 bases at J, with 6 bases between. The CDR3: CASSPSTDTQYF. The CDR3 bases are TGTGCCAGCTCCCCTTCCACAGATACGCAGTATTTT.

This clone was recorded only once. V usage is TRBV30 and J usage is TRBJ2-7; D is possibly TRBD1 (6 bases). The CDR3 runs 12 residues. In germline, CDR1 is GTSNPN, CDR2 SVGIG (reference sequence). Trimming took off 5 bases at V and 5 bases at J, with 13 bases between the two ends. The DNA of the CDR3 is TGTGCCTGGGCTCCTACAGGGAACGAGCAGTACTTC. Its protein product is CAWAPTGNEQYF.

V gene TRBV28 combines with J gene TRBJ2-3; no definite D call. Between the trimmed V and J ends, which lost 4 bases and 4 bases, there was a span of 15 bases. The CDR3 covers 15 residues. Germline loops: CDR1 MDHEN, CDR2 SYDVKM. The CDR3 reads CASSSQAAPADTQYF. The CDR3 region has the DNA TGTGCCAGCAGTTCCCAGGCGGCACCGGCAGATACGCAGTATTTT. Together with reference TRBV28 and TRBJ2-3, the CDR3 gives the full variable domain: DVKVTQSSRYLVKRTGEKVFLECVQDMDHENMFWYRQDPGLGLRLIYFSYDVKMKEKGDIPEGYSVSREKKERFSLILESASTNQTSMYLCASSSQAAPADTQYFGPGTRLTVL.

The CDR3 sequence: CSVVGNEQFF. The CDR3 DNA sequence: TGCAGCGTTGTGGGCAATGAGCAGTTCTTC. The chain is built from TRBV29-1 and TRBJ2-1; D is ambiguous. This CDR3 has 10 amino acids. Looked up from germline, CDR1 is SQVTM and CDR2 is ANQGSEA. Trimming stripped 4 bases from V and 6 bases from J, with 4 bases between.

The genes are TRBV5-1 and TRBJ2-5; possibly TRBD1 for D (6 bases). The CDR3 has 14 amino acids. Germline V gives CDR1 SGHRS, CDR2 YFSETQ. The germline V and J ends were trimmed by 5 bases and 5 bases, with 16 bases remaining between them. CDR3 DNA sequence: TGCGCCAGCAGTAATCAGGGACACCTCGAGACCCAGTACTTC. It codes for CASSNQGHLETQYF.